This T cell receptor (beta chain) was obtained from a study of blood T cell repertoires in COVID-19. Sequencing used immunoSEQ multiplex PCR; TCRdb keeps in-frame clones, though not all of them. The sample lists about 190,000 clones, about 82% occurring once. Recovery among Cohort 3 donors was established by two negative PCRs, clearance, or symptom resolution. The CDR3 covers 14 residues. V dropped 6 bases and J dropped 10; count of bases not matched to a gene: 9. Germline V gives CDR1 MNHEY, CDR2 SVGAGI. This sequence joins TRBV6-5 and TRBJ1-6, with TRBD1 matching 7 bases. This TCR was sampled from a woman in her 30s who had recovered from COVID-19. The sequenced sample was PBMCs or T cells enriched from blood (not recorded which). CDR3 loop: CASSNKEGASPLHF. In DNA, the CDR3 is TGTGCCAGCAGCAACAAGGAGGGGGCCTCACCCCTCCACTTT.